The next 27 T cell receptor beta chains were all read from a single sample in a study of cytomegalovirus exposure and HLA in healthy donors. A multiplex PCR was run with 60 Vbeta primers and 13 Jbeta primers. Sequencing used immunoSEQ multiplex PCR; TCRdb keeps in-frame clones, though not all of them. The sample lists under 150,000 clones, 78% occurring once. Sequencing input: PBMCs. The receptors were sampled from a middle-aged man in good health and CMV-seropositive.

The chain links TRBV18 to TRBJ2-3; D perhaps matches TRBD2 (6 bases). Germline loops: CDR1 KGHSH, CDR2 LQKENI. The CDR3 length is 17 residues. The V gene lost 5 bases and the J gene lost 3 bases, with 21 bases spanning the gap. The CDR3 loop is CASSRRTGGTQTDTQYF. The CDR3 nucleotides read TGTGCCAGCTCAAGGAGGACTGGCGGGACTCAAACAGATACGCAGTATTTT.

The chain links TRBV11-1 to TRBJ2-7, with D perhaps TRBD1 (6 bases). The CDR3 is made up of 12 amino acids. The germline V and J ends were trimmed by 5 bases and 11 bases, with 16 bases remaining between them. CDR1 SGHAT and CDR2 FQDESV come from the germline V gene (reference sequence). The CDR3 sequence is CASSPRTEKEYF. CDR3 sequence (DNA): TGTGCCAGCAGCCCCAGGACAGAAAAAGAGTACTTC. The variable domain in full, with the rest retrieved from reference TRBV11-1 and TRBJ2-7, is EAEVAQSPRYKITEKSQAVAFWCDPISGHATLYWYRQILGQGPELLVQFQDESVVDDSQLPKDRFSAERLKGVDSTLKIQPAELGDSAMYLCASSPRTEKEYFGPGTRLTVT.

In its sample, this clone was seen a few times. The rearrangement uses TRBV30 and TRBJ2-3; maybe TRBD1 (6 bases). V was trimmed by 2 bases and J by 0 bases, leaving 12 bases between them. The length of the CDR3 is 15 residues. Germline assignment: CDR1 GTSNPN and CDR2 SVGIG (reference sequence). The CDR3 DNA reads as TGTGCCTGGAGTAGGGGGAAGGTTAGCACAGATACGCAGTATTTT. Protein product: CAWSRGKVSTDTQYF.

CDR3 coding DNA: TGTGCCAGCAGTCTCAAAAAAGCGGGAGGGTACGAGCAGTACTTC. As protein: CASSLKKAGGYEQYF. This sequence joins TRBV27 and TRBJ2-7; the match to TRBD2 covers 10 bases. This CDR3 contains 15 residues. Germline CDR1 and CDR2: MNHEY and SMNVEV (reference sequence). With 5 bases clipped from V and 4 bases from J, the junction kept 8 bases outside the gene matches.

This clone was observed a single time. The CDR3 is CAWSVLIGTGDSPLHF. Written as DNA, the CDR3 is TGTGCCTGGAGTGTACTAATAGGGACAGGGGACTCACCCCTCCACTTT. This chain links TRBV30 with TRBJ1-6, with TRBD1 matching 10 bases. CDR1 GTSNPN and CDR2 SVGIG come from the germline V gene (reference sequence). The CDR3 totals 16 residues. The trim removed 0 bases at V and 10 bases at J, leaving 9 bases unmatched.

The sample holds a few counts of this clone. The chain has TRBV7-9 and TRBJ1-1; 9 bases line up with TRBD1. This CDR3 has 16 amino acids. Germline loops: CDR1 SEHNR, CDR2 FQNEAQ (reference sequence). V dropped 1 base and J dropped 3; count of bases not matched to a gene: 6. CDR3 coding DNA: TGTGCCAGCAGCTTAGAGGGACAGGGTTTTGACACTGAAGCTTTCTTT. Its protein is CASSLEGQGFDTEAFF. Full variable domain (rest looked up from reference TRBV7-9 and TRBJ1-1): DTGVSQNPRHKITKRGQNVTFRCDPISEHNRLYWYRQTLGQGPEFLTYFQNEAQLEKSRLLSDRFSAERPKGSFSTLEIQRTEQGDSAMYLCASSLEGQGFDTEAFFGQGTRLTVV.

This chain joins TRBV7-2 and TRBJ1-5, with 8 positions matching TRBD1. Per the germline V gene, CDR1 is SGHTA and CDR2 is FQGNSA. Trimming at V came to 0 bases and at J to 2 bases, leaving 3 bases not matched to a gene. CDR3 size: 16 residues. This CDR3 is CASSLAVDRGNQPQHF. The DNA of the CDR3 is TGTGCCAGCAGCTTAGCGGTGGACAGGGGCAATCAGCCCCAGCATTTT.

Written as DNA, the CDR3 is TGTGCCAGCAGGTCTACAGGGGGAAGGATTGAAGCTTTCTTT. Its translation is CASRSTGGRIEAFF. The chain carries TRBV5-6 and TRBJ1-1; 8 bases match TRBD1. J was trimmed by 7 bases and V by 5 bases; bases with no gene match: 10. Per germline, CDR1 SGHDT and CDR2 YYEEEE. This CDR3 has 14 residues. Drawing the rest from reference TRBV5-6 and TRBJ1-1, the complete variable domain is DAGVTQSPTHLIKTRGQQVTLRCSPKSGHDTVSWYQQALGQGPQFIFQYYEEEERQRGNFPDRFSGHQFPNYSSELNVNALLLGDSALYLCASRSTGGRIEAFFGQGTRLTVV.

The chain recombines TRBV2 with TRBJ2-2; D remains ambiguous. Trimming shortened V by 8 bases and J by 0 bases, and 10 bases separated the two germline ends. Germline V gene sequence: CDR1 SNHLY, CDR2 FYNNEI. The CDR3 is 14 amino acids. The CDR3 reads CASERTANTGELFF. For the CDR3, the DNA is TGTGCCAGCGAACGAACGGCGAACACCGGGGAGCTGTTTTTT.

The chain couples TRBV6-4 to TRBJ2-5; a weak D match, TRBD1 (6 bases). The CDR3 sequence is 13 residues long. V dropped 4 bases and J dropped 5 bases, with 11 bases sitting between them. From germline, CDR1 is MRHNA and CDR2 SNTAGT. The CDR3 protein is CASSVGQGETQYF. The CDR3 bases are TGTGCCAGCAGTGTTGGCCAGGGGGAGACCCAGTACTTC.

The chain is built from TRBV19 and TRBJ2-7, with 8 bases fitting TRBD1. CDR3 length: 15 residues. V was pared by 5 bases and J by 3 bases, with 9 bases of the junction left unmatched. CDR1 and CDR2 from the germline V gene are LNHDA and SQIVND (reference sequence). The CDR3 region is CASSETLTGGYEQYF. CDR3 nucleotides: TGTGCCAGTAGTGAAACACTAACAGGGGGCTACGAGCAGTACTTC.

The J gene is TRBJ2-7, the V gene TRBV5-1, with D possibly TRBD2 on 6 matching bases. The CDR3 has 17 amino acids. The V end lost 2 bases, the J end lost 2 bases, and 20 bases lay between the germline ends. CDR1 SGHRS and CDR2 YFSETQ come from the germline V gene. CDR3 DNA: TGCGCCAGCAGCTTTTCCCCTTCGAGCGGGCCCACCTACGAGCAGTACTTC. Its translation: CASSFSPSSGPTYEQYF. The whole variable domain, filled in from reference TRBV5-1 and TRBJ2-7, reads KAGVTQTPRYLIKTRGQQVTLSCSPISGHRSVSWYQQTPGQGLQFLFEYFSETQRNKGNFPGRFSGRQFSNSRSEMNVSTLELGDSALYLCASSFSPSSGPTYEQYFGPGTRLTVT.

The rearrangement links TRBV28 to TRBJ2-2; 11 nucleotides line up with TRBD1. The CDR3 extends over 14 amino acids. The germline CDR1 and CDR2 sequences are MDHEN and SYDVKM. The V and J ends lost 6 bases and 5 bases, in that order; junction bases with no gene match: 2. DNA for the CDR3: TGTGCCAGCAGGCGGGACAGGGGGACCGGGGAGCTGTTTTTT. Its translation is CASRRDRGTGELFF.

As regards this clone: One end of the junction varies from germline; a read error may be responsible. This chain connects TRBV7-7 to TRBJ2-5, with 8 nucleotides matching TRBD2. Germline lookup yields CDR1 SSHAT and CDR2 FNYEAQ (reference sequence). The CDR3 covers 13 residues. The DNA of the CDR3 is TGTGCCAGCGGCTTAGGACTAGCAGAGACCCAGTACTTC. Translated: CASGLGLAETQYF.

The CDR3: CASSLGAIGASGSTDTQYF. CDR3 DNA: TGTGCCAGCAGCTTAGGGGCAATAGGGGCTAGCGGGAGCACAGATACGCAGTATTTT. The rearrangement links TRBV13 to TRBJ2-3; 8 nucleotides match TRBD2. The CDR3 runs 19 residues. Trimming cost V 0 bases and J 0 bases; bases outside gene matches: 11. CDR1 is PRHDT, CDR2 FYEKMQ, per germline (reference sequence).

The chain couples TRBV28 to TRBJ2-3; TRBD2 is a possible D gene (6 bases). Per the germline V gene, CDR1 is MDHEN and CDR2 is SYDVKM. The germline V and J ends were trimmed by 2 bases and 1 base, with 16 bases remaining between them. The CDR3 totals 17 residues. CDR3 sequence reads: CASSLAGLSSRTDTQYF. In DNA, the CDR3 is TGTGCCAGCAGTTTAGCGGGACTCTCTTCGCGCACAGATACGCAGTATTTT.

Notes on this clone: Other nucleotide sequences from this sample produce the same CDR3. This chain uses TRBV30 with TRBJ1-1, with no clear D. V was pared by 3 bases and J by 5 bases, with 7 bases between. CDR3 length equals 11 residues. Germline-derived CDR1 and CDR2 are GTSNPN and SVGIG (reference sequence). CDR3 in amino acids: CAWSRETEAFF. The DNA for the CDR3 is TGTGCCTGGAGCCGGGAAACTGAAGCTTTCTTT.

The rearrangement uses TRBV30 and TRBJ1-4; maybe TRBD1 (6 bases). Trimming pared 3 bases from V and 4 bases from J, leaving 15 bases between. The germline CDR1 and CDR2 sequences are GTSNPN and SVGIG (reference sequence). This CDR3 region has 15 residues. The CDR3 bases are TGTGCCTGGAGAAGTTGGACAGATAGTAATGAAAAACTGTTTTTT. This translates into CAWRSWTDSNEKLFF. The variable domain in full, completed from reference TRBV30 and TRBJ1-4, reads SQTIHQWPATLVQPVGSPLSLECTVEGTSNPNLYWYRQAAGRGLQLLFYSVGIGQISSEVPQNLSASRPQDRQFILSSKKLLLSDSGFYLCAWRSWTDSNEKLFFGSGTQLSVL.

This sequence joins TRBV2 and TRBJ2-2, with unresolved D. Germline CDR1 and CDR2: SNHLY and FYNNEI. This CDR3 contains 12 residues. V was cut by 3 bases and J by 6 bases, with 5 bases left in between. CDR3 amino acids: CASSEAAGELFF. CDR3 DNA: TGTGCCAGCAGTGAGGCCGCCGGGGAGCTGTTTTTT.

The chain has TRBV27 and TRBJ2-1; D might be TRBD1 (6 bases). Per germline, CDR1 MNHEY and CDR2 SMNVEV (reference sequence). This CDR3 contains 17 residues. V was clipped by 1 base and J by 0 bases, with 13 bases between them. The CDR3 bases are TGTGCCAGCAGTTTATTAACAGGGTCGGGCTCCTACAATGAGCAGTTCTTC. The encoded protein is CASSLLTGSGSYNEQFF.

To note about this clone: Lacking the conserved final phenylalanine or tryptophan, this CDR3 likely reflects a read error. No DNA is shown, since the ends of the CDR3 on it are uncertain; the CDR3 is the one TCRdb lists. This chain connects TRBV14 to TRBJ1-2. Germline CDR1 reads SGHDN; CDR2 reads FVKESK. Inclusive of both ends, the CDR3 amounts to 13 amino acids. This chain's CDR3 is CASSQEDVPGALL.

This sequence joins TRBV19 and TRBJ1-5, with D tentatively TRBD1 (6 bases). The V and J ends lost 5 bases and 5 bases respectively, with 16 bases between them. The CDR3 is 15 amino acids. Germline-derived CDR1 and CDR2 are LNHDA and SQIVND (reference sequence). CDR3 loop: CASSWDKGAHQPQHF. CDR3 nucleotide sequence: TGTGCCAGTAGTTGGGACAAAGGGGCCCATCAGCCCCAGCATTTT. Together with reference TRBV19 and TRBJ1-5, the CDR3 gives the full variable domain: DGGITQSPKYLFRKEGQNVTLSCEQNLNHDAMYWYRQDPGQGLRLIYYSQIVNDFQKGDIAEGYSVSREKKESFPLTVTSAQKNPTAFYLCASSWDKGAHQPQHFGDGTRLSIL.

The chain carries TRBV6-5 and TRBJ2-3, with TRBD2 identical over 12 bases. The junction had 4 bases not matched to a gene; V was cut back by 6 bases and J by 6 bases. Germline lookup yields CDR1 MNHEY and CDR2 SVGAGI. This CDR3 has 14 amino acids. In DNA, the CDR3 is TGTGCCAGCAGAGAAACTAGCGGGAGGGATACGCAGTATTTT. Translating it yields CASRETSGRDTQYF.

The rearrangement links TRBV13 to TRBJ1-2, with 7 bases identical to TRBD1. The CDR3 has 15 amino acids. CDR1 and CDR2 (germline): PRHDT, FYEKMQ (reference sequence). V gave up 5 bases and J gave up 5 bases; unmatched junction bases: 11. The CDR3 nucleotides read TGTGCCAGCAGCCGTTCCGGGACAGATAAATATGGCTACACCTTC. Its protein product is CASSRSGTDKYGYTF.

V is TRBV28 and J is TRBJ2-7; TRBD1 matches at 10 bases. Trimming took 6 bases from V and 3 from J; bases not matched to a gene: 11. The CDR3 is 16 amino acids. CDR1 is MDHEN, CDR2 SYDVKM, per germline. The CDR3 region is CASSSPTGGVYYEQYF. The CDR3 coding sequence is TGTGCCAGCAGCTCCCCGACAGGGGGCGTTTACTACGAGCAGTACTTC.

CDR3 in DNA: TGTGCCTACCGGACTGCAAACACAGATACGCAGTATTTT. It codes for CAYRTANTDTQYF. The chain joins TRBV28 to TRBJ2-3, with a tentative D call TRBD2 (5 bases). The length of the CDR3 is 13 residues. V was cut by 11 bases and J by 2 bases, with 14 bases left in between. The V gene's germline CDR1 is MDHEN and CDR2 SYDVKM.

The chain has TRBV5-1 and TRBJ2-5, with TRBD2 matching over 11 bases. The closer fit of TRBJ2-7 to the DNA end suggests the J call may be wrong. This CDR3 region has 14 residues. From germline, CDR1 is SGHRS and CDR2 YFSETQ. The CDR3 bases are TGCGCCAGCCGACTAGCGGGAACCTTCTACGAGCAGTACTTC. It specifies CASRLAGTFYEQYF.